Each of the 5 T cell receptor beta chains below was sequenced from the same sample in a study of shared clonotypes between healthy human individuals. Libraries were prepared by immunoSEQ multiplex PCR; TCRdb keeps only in-frame clonotypes and omits some of them. This sample has hundreds of thousands of clones, with 76% found just once. The specimen sequenced was PBMCs. The receptor set was obtained from a woman in her thirties or forties in good health. Some clones in this sample may be carry-over from other donors' samples.

The V call is TRBV6-6, the J call TRBJ2-7; D is possibly TRBD1 (5 bases). Trimming took off 0 bases at V and 2 bases at J, with 11 bases between the two ends. CDR1 MNHNY and CDR2 SVGAGI come from the germline V gene (reference sequence). CDR3 length: 15 residues. CDR3 sequence (DNA): TGTGCCAGCAGTTACTCTACGACAGTCACCTACGAGCAGTACTTC. Translation: CASSYSTTVTYEQYF.

This clone was found a few times. The V call is TRBV18, the J call TRBJ2-1, with no clear D. The CDR3 is 15 amino acids. The germline V gene has CDR1 KGHSH and CDR2 LQKENI. The V end lost 3 bases, the J end lost 5 bases, and 14 bases lay between the germline ends. The CDR3 region has the DNA TGTGCCAGCTCACCCCCCGGCAGCCTAAACAATGAGCAGTTCTTC. Translating gives CASSPPGSLNNEQFF.

Regarding this clone: Its ends do not fully match the called genes, so a read error is possible. V gene TRBV30 combines with J gene TRBJ2-2; TRBD2 agrees at 10 bases. The germline V gene has CDR1 GTSNPN and CDR2 SVGIG (reference sequence). The CDR3 totals 15 residues. The CDR3 sequence is CAWSQGLANTGELFF. CDR3 bases: TGTGCCTGGAGTCAGGGACTAGCGAACACCGGGGAGCTGTTTTTC.

The chain employs TRBV9 and TRBJ1-1, with TRBD1 identical over 7 bases. Germline CDR1 SGDLS, CDR2 YYNGEE. The V and J ends lost 3 bases and 8 bases, in that order; junction bases with no gene match: 10. The CDR3 runs to 14 residues. CDR3 bases: TGTGCCAGCAGCGCCTCAACAGGGGCCCCCGAAGCTTTCTTT. Residues: CASSASTGAPEAFF.

The chain combines TRBV28 with TRBJ1-2; the D gene is possibly TRBD1 (6 bases). V lost 5 bases to trimming and J lost 8 bases, with 21 bases between them. CDR1 and CDR2 (germline): MDHEN, SYDVKM. This CDR3 contains 15 residues. The CDR3 sequence is CASSQTGTRTVGYTF. The CDR3 coding sequence is TGTGCCAGCAGTCAAACCGGGACACGGACAGTGGGCTACACCTTC.